These 10 T cell receptor beta chains share one sample of origin, sequenced in a study of blood T cell repertoires in COVID-19. The table came from immunoSEQ multiplex PCR; TCRdb's copy has only in-frame clones and leaves some out. The sample consists of over 150,000 clones, approximately 78% of them appearing once. What was sequenced was peripheral blood. These TCRs come from a man aged 80 or over with acute or convalescent COVID-19.

The chain employs TRBV18 and TRBJ1-5, with a possible D match to TRBD1 (5 bases). Trimming stripped 2 bases from V and 3 bases from J, with 5 bases between. Germline CDR1 KGHSH, CDR2 LQKENI. This CDR3 region has 13 residues. The CDR3 DNA follows: TGTGCCAGCTCACCAGGGGCCAATCAGCCCCAGCATTTT. It specifies CASSPGANQPQHF.

This chain connects TRBV10-3 to TRBJ1-4; possibly TRBD1 for D (5 bases). Trimming left V 8 bases short and J 4 bases short, with 11 bases between. This CDR3 region has 13 residues. Per germline, CDR1 ENHRY and CDR2 SYGVKD. For the CDR3, the DNA is TGTGCCATCTCCGGGCAGGGTAATGAAAAACTGTTTTTT. This sequence encodes CAISGQGNEKLFF.

The genes are TRBV27 and TRBJ1-2; 10 bases match TRBD1. The V gene end was trimmed by 6 bases and the J gene end by 4 bases; junction bases not matched to a gene: 8. CDR3 length: 15 residues. The germline CDR1 and CDR2 sequences are MNHEY and SMNVEV (reference sequence). CDR3 sequence: CASSRSGTGVYGYTF. CDR3 DNA sequence: TGTGCCAGCAGCCGCTCCGGGACAGGGGTCTATGGCTACACCTTC.

The chain uses TRBV9 and TRBJ1-6, with a tentative D call TRBD1 (5 bases). The V and J ends lost 0 bases and 8 bases respectively, with 9 bases between them. Germline CDR1 reads SGDLS; CDR2 reads YYNGEE. The CDR3 loop spans 14 amino acids. The CDR3 nucleotides read TGTGCCAGCAGCGTAGAGCAGGGTGATTCACCCCTCCACTTT. As protein: CASSVEQGDSPLHF.

The CDR3 spells CASSGRDQETQYF. CDR3 in DNA: TGCGCCAGCAGCGGCAGGGACCAAGAGACCCAGTACTTC. V usage is TRBV5-1 and J usage is TRBJ2-5; tentatively, D is TRBD1 (5 bases). Deletions cut 4 bases from V and 0 bases from J, with 7 bases between. This CDR3 has 13 amino acids. Germline V gene lookup returns CDR1 SGHRS and CDR2 YFSETQ.

V and J are TRBV10-3 and TRBJ2-3, with 9 bases fitting TRBD2. CDR3 length: 16 amino acids. Germline V CDR1 and CDR2: ENHRY, SYGVKD. Trimming at V came to 3 bases and at J to 5 bases, leaving 9 bases not matched to a gene. The DNA of the CDR3 is TGTGCCATCAGTGAATTTAGCGGGGGCGGATTAGATACGCAGTATTTT. This sequence encodes CAISEFSGGGLDTQYF.

The chain has TRBV11-2 and TRBJ2-2; 10 bases are a match to TRBD2. Germline V gives CDR1 SGHAT, CDR2 FQNNGV. V shed 3 bases, J shed 4 bases, and the junction held 11 bases outside the gene matches. The CDR3 covers 18 residues. In DNA, the CDR3 is TGTGCCAGCAGCTTGTTGGCTAGCGGGGGCCTCATCACCGGGGAGCTGTTTTTT. It encodes CASSLLASGGLITGELFF.

The chain links TRBV20-1 to TRBJ1-2, with D tentatively TRBD1 (5 bases). Germline V gene sequence: CDR1 DFQATT, CDR2 SNEGSKA (reference sequence). Trimming shortened V by 3 bases and J by 6 bases, and 14 bases separated the two germline ends. This CDR3 spans 13 amino acids. The CDR3 spells CSASRTGVHGYTF. The CDR3 DNA reads TGCAGTGCTAGTCGCACGGGGGTTCATGGCTACACCTTC.

This clone was detected only a few times. The chain combines TRBV7-9 with TRBJ1-1; TRBD1 aligns across 7 bases. From germline, CDR1 is SEHNR and CDR2 FQNEAQ (reference sequence). V trimming: 2 bases; J trimming: 2 bases; junction bases outside the gene matches: 2. The length of the CDR3 is 14 residues. Here the CDR3 DNA reads TGTGCCAGCAGCTTACAGGGGGTAAACACTGAAGCTTTCTTT. Encoded protein: CASSLQGVNTEAFF.

This rearrangement joins TRBV29-1 to TRBJ1-1; 7 bases line up with TRBD1. The CDR3 consists of 14 residues. Germline lookup yields CDR1 SQVTM and CDR2 ANQGSEA. The V segment lost 3 bases and the J segment 3 bases; nucleotides outside the gene matches: 7. The CDR3 DNA reads as TGCAGCGTTGACAAGGGGGCGCGGGACACTGAAGCTTTCTTT. It encodes CSVDKGARDTEAFF.